This T cell receptor (beta chain) derives from a study of blood T cell repertoires in COVID-19. The CDR3 length is 18 residues. V lost 1 base, J lost 4 bases, and 14 bases stayed unmatched. In germline, CDR1 is LNHDA, CDR2 SQIVND (reference sequence). Original processing methods: It was from reference gene primer amplification that nucleated cell counts were estimated. Repertoires were generated with immunoSEQ multiplex PCR, while TCRdb's copy carries only in-frame clones and drops some. That table furnishes V, J and clone size, whereas the DNA furnished D and trimming. The data contain 350,000 to 400,000 clones, approximately 90% of them singletons.

The rearrangement links TRBV19 to TRBJ2-3, with TRBD1 matching 7 bases. Sequencing input: PBMCs or T cells enriched from blood (not recorded which). The TCR comes from a young woman with acute COVID-19. CDR3 coding DNA: TGTGCCAGTAGTATAGGCCTACTCCCATCAGGGGGTCCAGATACGCAGTATTTT. Residues: CASSIGLLPSGGPDTQYF.